The sequence of this T cell receptor (beta chain) was determined in a study of shared clonotypes between healthy human individuals. The method was immunoSEQ multiplex PCR; TCRdb's version includes in-frame clones alone and lacks a portion of them. The table has a few million clones, 95% seen once; the top ten hold roughly 0.13%. The CDR3 spans 15 residues. Germline V lookup: CDR1 SGHRS, CDR2 YFSETQ. The germline V and J ends were trimmed by 5 bases and 0 bases, with 11 bases remaining between them. The TCR originated in a man between 18 and 35 years old in good health. Sequenced material: naive CD4+ T cells sorted from blood. Noted subset: CD45RA+ positively selected. V usage is TRBV5-1 and J usage is TRBJ2-2, with D tentatively TRBD2 (6 bases). Here the CDR3 reads CASRVAAPNTGELFF. CDR3 coding DNA: TGCGCCAGCAGGGTAGCGGCCCCGAACACCGGGGAGCTGTTTTTT.